These 8 T cell receptor beta chains were sequenced from one sample in a study of tumor and adjacent non-tumor tissue in lung cancer. The template was RNA from unsorted bulk tissue. TCRbeta libraries were built with three rounds of nested PCR, modified from ARM-PCR. Using its own MiXCR run on the multiplex PCR reads, TCRdb lists one record per CDR3 protein. The table has approximately 100,000 distinct CDR3 sequences, roughly 80% seen once. The sequencing input was lung tumor tissue. The receptors shown here come from a woman aged 60-75 years with non-small cell lung cancer.

The CDR3 nucleotides are TGTGCCAGCAGCTTGGGACATGGTAGCCGCAATAGTGAGCAGTTCTTC. This translates into CASSLGHGSRNSEQFF. The V gene is TRBV5-6, the J gene TRBJ2-1; D uncertain. This CDR3 contains 16 residues. Per the germline V gene, CDR1 is SGHDT and CDR2 is YYEEEE. V dropped 0 bases and J dropped 9 bases, with 19 bases sitting between them.

As for this clonotype: This may be a read error, as it is one base from a much larger clone. The gene calls are TRBV20-1 and TRBJ1-1; D uncertain. The germline gives CDR1 DFQATT, CDR2 SNEGSKA (reference sequence). The CDR3 runs 12 residues. The CDR3 loop is CSALPTSWGASF. The CDR3 coding sequence is TGCAGTGCCCTCCCAACTTCCTGGGGAGCTTCCTTT.

On this clonotype itself: Since the CDR3 does not end with the conserved phenylalanine or tryptophan, this likely comes from a read error. The gene calls are TRBV5-1 and TRBJ1-4; a possible D gene is TRBD1 (6 bases). The CDR3 contains 14 residues. CDR1 is SGHRS, CDR2 YFSETQ, per germline. The CDR3 coding sequence is TGCGCCAGTAGCTGGACAGTCCTCGATGAAAAACTGTTTATT. Its protein product is CASSWTVLDEKLFI.

Note on this clonotype: A much larger clone lies a single base off, so this may be a read error. The gene calls are TRBV12-3 or TRBV12-4 and TRBJ2-6, with D possibly TRBD1 on 5 matching bases. This CDR3 is 15 amino acids long. The DNA of the CDR3 is TGTGCCAGCAGTGCTTTTGTCTCTGGGGCCAACGACCTGACTTTC. It yields the protein CASSAFVSGANDLTF.

V is TRBV5-1 and J is TRBJ1-4; D is uncertain. This CDR3 is 15 amino acids long. Trimming left V 0 bases short and J 2 bases short, with 8 bases between. Germline CDR1 is SGHRS and CDR2 is YFSETQ. The CDR3 sequence is CASSLAGTTNEKLFF. In DNA form, the CDR3 reads TGCGCCAGCAGCTTGGCTGGAACGACTAATGAAAAACTGTTTTTT. The full variable domain, completed using reference TRBV5-1 and TRBJ1-4, is KAGVTQTPRYLIKTRGQQVTLSCSPISGHRSVSWYQQTPGQGLQFLFEYFSETQRNKGNFPGRFSGRQFSNSRSEMNVSTLELGDSALYLCASSLAGTTNEKLFFGSGTQLSVL.

Remarks on this clonotype: An end of the junction does not agree with germline; a read error may underlie this. V and J are TRBV11-1 and TRBJ2-2; D is uncertain. The CDR3 totals 16 residues. Germline-derived CDR1 and CDR2 are SGHAT and FQDESV (reference sequence). In DNA form, the CDR3 reads TGTGCCAGCAGCTTAGCCGTATACACGAACACCCGGGAGCTGTTTTTT. Translating gives CASSLAVYTNTRELFF.

Concerning this clonotype: Here the CDR3 omits its conserved ending phenylalanine or tryptophan, so a read error is the likely source. The chain has TRBV4-3 and TRBJ2-3; TRBD2 matches at 11 bases. CDR3 length: 16 amino acids. CDR1 is LGHNA and CDR2 is YSLEER in the germline V gene. V was clipped by 7 bases and J by 2 bases; unmatched bases: 8. CDR3 sequence (DNA): TGCGCCAGCAACCCTGTAGCGGGAGGGATCACAGATACGCAGTATTTA. It is translated as CASNPVAGGITDTQYL.

Worth noting for this clonotype: This is likely a read error, given that the CDR3 carries no conserved phenylalanine or tryptophan at its end. V gene TRBV11-1 combines with J gene TRBJ2-7, with a tentative D call TRBD1 (5 bases). The CDR3 consists of 12 residues. Germline V CDR1 and CDR2: SGHAT, FQDESV (reference sequence). Trimming removed 7 bases from V and 4 bases from J, with 11 bases in between. For the CDR3, the DNA is TGTGCCAGCATCCCCGACAGATACGAGCAGTACTCC. Encoded protein: CASIPDRYEQYS.